The entry that follows covers one T cell receptor (beta chain) sequence. What it binds is not known. Time point described: baseline, week 1 (first vaccination visit). The treatment was: pre-vaccination baseline after standard-of-care therapy. Patients carried new grade 3 or 4 IDH1-mutant astrocytomas lacking nuclear ATRX. These data belong to a study of a mutant IDH1 vaccine in newly diagnosed glioma. Study-wide points: Changes to the top peripheral T cell clonotypes appeared unrelated to pseudoprogression. The vaccine induced immune responses, and these occurred in over 90% of patients.

The CDR3 loop spans 12 amino acids. Germline V gene lookup returns CDR1 LNHDA and CDR2 SQIVND (reference sequence). Between the trimmed V and J ends, which lost 6 bases and 4 bases, there was a span of 7 bases. Only in-frame clones appear in the TCRdb table, and some are missing; sequencing was by immunoSEQ multiplex PCR. The sample lists some 68,000 clones, approximately 79% occurring once. Sequencing used PBMCs, obtained from a glioma patient treated with radiotherapy, temozolomide or both. V usage is TRBV19 and J usage is TRBJ1-5; D gene uncertain. This clonotype originated in a man aged 50-59 years with glioma. The chain's CDR3 is CASSPQNQPQHF. The CDR3 DNA reads TGTGCCAGTAGCCCCCAGAATCAGCCCCAGCATTTT.